This is a list of T cell receptor beta chains from one sample in a study of STAT5B mutations in CD4+ large granular lymphocyte leukemia. Profiling relied on immunoSEQ multiplex PCR, and the TCRdb table lists in-frame clones only, not all of them. This sample has some 30,000 clones, with about 76% found just once. The sample taken for sequencing was CD4+ T cells from blood buffy coats. These receptors all come from a human donor in good health. Both conserved end residues are part of each CDR3. The D gene is left open where the match is weak. Some rows have no size entry. The others give once, few or many, or a class for an expanded clone.

d_call: .
v_call: TRBV7-2
clone_size: few
j_call: TRBJ1-1
cdr3_nt: TGTGCCAGCAGCTTCCGGACAGCAATTAACACTGAAGCTTTCTTT
cdr3_aa: CASSFRTAINTEAFF

d_call: .
v_call: TRBV4-1
clone_size: .
j_call: TRBJ2-1
cdr3_nt: TGCGCCAGCAGCCAAGGAATACCATGGAGCTCCTACAATGAGCAGTTCTTC
cdr3_aa: CASSQGIPWSSYNEQFF

d_call: .
v_call: TRBV2
clone_size: few
j_call: TRBJ1-2
cdr3_nt: TGTGCCAGCAGGGACCGGGCTTTGGCGGATGGCTACACCTTC
cdr3_aa: CASRDRALADGYTF

d_call: TRBD1
v_call: TRBV19
clone_size: .
j_call: TRBJ1-1
cdr3_nt: TGTGCCAGTAGCCCGACAGGGGACACTGAAGCTTTCTTT
cdr3_aa: CASSPTGDTEAFF

d_call: .
v_call: TRBV11-3
clone_size: .
j_call: TRBJ2-1
cdr3_nt: TGTGCCAGCAGCCCAGGTCGGGCGTGGGGTGGTGAGCAGTTCTTC
cdr3_aa: CASSPGRAWGGEQFF

d_call: TRBD1
v_call: TRBV28
clone_size: once
j_call: TRBJ2-3
cdr3_nt: TGTGCCAGCAGCCACGCCGGGACAGCGGACACAGATACGCAGTATTTT
cdr3_aa: CASSHAGTADTDTQYF

d_call: .
v_call: TRBV19
clone_size: .
j_call: TRBJ2-6
cdr3_nt: TGTGCCAGTAGCTCAGACCGCTCTGGGGCCAACGTCCTGACTTTC
cdr3_aa: CASSSDRSGANVLTF

d_call: .
v_call: TRBV5-1
clone_size: .
j_call: TRBJ2-5
cdr3_nt: TGCGCCAGCAGCAAGGGACACGGCCAAGAGACCCAGTACTTC
cdr3_aa: CASSKGHGQETQYF

d_call: .
v_call: TRBV27
clone_size: few
j_call: TRBJ1-5
cdr3_nt: TGTGCCAGCAGTTTGTCAGGTTACAATCAGCCCCAGCATTTT
cdr3_aa: CASSLSGYNQPQHF

d_call: .
v_call: TRBV14
clone_size: .
j_call: TRBJ1-1
cdr3_nt: TGTGCCAGCAGCTCTGACAGAGGCACTGAAGCTTTCTTT
cdr3_aa: CASSSDRGTEAFF

d_call: TRBD1
v_call: TRBV28
clone_size: .
j_call: TRBJ1-3
cdr3_nt: TGTGCCAGCAGGGGACAGGGAGGACGGGGAAACACCATATATTTT
cdr3_aa: CASRGQGGRGNTIYF

d_call: .
v_call: TRBV11-3
clone_size: .
j_call: TRBJ2-7
cdr3_nt: TGTGCCAGCAGCCTGGGCCCTTTAGGCGAGCAGTACTTC
cdr3_aa: CASSLGPLGEQYF

d_call: TRBD1
v_call: TRBV6-1
clone_size: .
j_call: TRBJ1-2
cdr3_nt: TGTGCCAGCAGTGGGGCCTACAGGGGGCGAGGCTACACCTTC
cdr3_aa: CASSGAYRGRGYTF

d_call: .
v_call: TRBV5-1
clone_size: .
j_call: TRBJ2-2
cdr3_nt: TGCGCCAGCAGCTTGTTAGGGACAACGCTAGCCGGGGAGCTGTTTTTT
cdr3_aa: CASSLLGTTLAGELFF

d_call: .
v_call: TRBV7-9
clone_size: .
j_call: TRBJ1-2
cdr3_nt: TGTGCCAGCAGCTTAGAGGGCCCCCTTGGCTACACCTTC
cdr3_aa: CASSLEGPLGYTF

d_call: TRBD1
v_call: TRBV5-6
clone_size: few
j_call: TRBJ1-1
cdr3_nt: TGTGCCAGCAGCGAAGGGGGCTTGGGGAACACTGAAGCTTTCTTT
cdr3_aa: CASSEGGLGNTEAFF

d_call: .
v_call: TRBV4-2
clone_size: .
j_call: TRBJ1-1
cdr3_nt: TGTGCCAGCAGCCCGGAGCCAGAGAACACTGAAGCTTTCTTT
cdr3_aa: CASSPEPENTEAFF

d_call: .
v_call: TRBV28
clone_size: .
j_call: TRBJ2-7
cdr3_nt: TGTGCCAGCAGTTTACAGCGGTACGAGCAGTACTTC
cdr3_aa: CASSLQRYEQYF

d_call: .
v_call: TRBV30
clone_size: .
j_call: TRBJ1-3
cdr3_nt: TGTGCCTGGAGTGTAGGAGGGACTGGCGGAAACACCATATATTTT
cdr3_aa: CAWSVGGTGGNTIYF

d_call: .
v_call: TRBV4-3
clone_size: .
j_call: TRBJ1-3
cdr3_nt: TGCGCCAGCAGCCACGTAGGGTTATACTCTGGAAACACCATATATTTT
cdr3_aa: CASSHVGLYSGNTIYF

d_call: TRBD1
v_call: TRBV30
clone_size: once
j_call: TRBJ1-6
cdr3_nt: TGTGCCTGGAGTGGGACAGGGGGAAATTCACCCCTCCACTTT
cdr3_aa: CAWSGTGGNSPLHF

d_call: .
v_call: TRBV7-9
clone_size: few
j_call: TRBJ1-2
cdr3_nt: TGTGCCAGCAGCAACACAGACTCACGGGGTGGCTACACCTTC
cdr3_aa: CASSNTDSRGGYTF

d_call: .
v_call: TRBV30
clone_size: .
j_call: TRBJ2-1
cdr3_nt: TGTGCCTGGAGTGTACGACGATTTTACAATGAGCAGTTCTTC
cdr3_aa: CAWSVRRFYNEQFF

d_call: .
v_call: TRBV5-7
clone_size: .
j_call: TRBJ1-6
cdr3_nt: TGTGCCAGCCGCTCCCAAGGGGTTAGATCCCTCCACTTT
cdr3_aa: CASRSQGVRSLHF

d_call: TRBD1
v_call: TRBV7-2
clone_size: .
j_call: TRBJ1-1
cdr3_nt: TGTGCCAGCAGCTTAGGTTGGGGACAGGCGGTGAACACTGAAGCTTTCTTT
cdr3_aa: CASSLGWGQAVNTEAFF

d_call: TRBD1
v_call: TRBV6-1
clone_size: .
j_call: TRBJ2-7
cdr3_nt: TGTGCCAGCAGCCACACAGGGGACGAGCAGTACTTC
cdr3_aa: CASSHTGDEQYF

d_call: TRBD2
v_call: TRBV6-6
clone_size: .
j_call: TRBJ2-7
cdr3_nt: TGTGCCAGCAGTTCCACTAGCGGGTACTCCTACGAGCAGTACTTC
cdr3_aa: CASSSTSGYSYEQYF

d_call: .
v_call: TRBV28
clone_size: .
j_call: TRBJ1-5
cdr3_nt: TGTGCCAGCAGTTTAAGTGGCAGGCAGAATCAGCCCCAGCATTTT
cdr3_aa: CASSLSGRQNQPQHF

d_call: TRBD2
v_call: TRBV5-5
clone_size: .
j_call: TRBJ2-1
cdr3_nt: TGTGCCAGCAGCTTGAGGGTAGCGGGGGGCAATGAGCAGTTCTTC
cdr3_aa: CASSLRVAGGNEQFF

d_call: .
v_call: TRBV18
clone_size: .
j_call: TRBJ1-1
cdr3_nt: TGTGCCAGCCGAGGACAGAAGAACACTGAAGCTTTCTTT
cdr3_aa: CASRGQKNTEAFF

d_call: .
v_call: TRBV6-6
clone_size: once
j_call: TRBJ2-5
cdr3_nt: TGTGCCAGCAGTTTCCAAGAGACCCAGTACTTC
cdr3_aa: CASSFQETQYF

d_call: .
v_call: TRBV5-1
clone_size: once
j_call: TRBJ1-1
cdr3_nt: TGCGCCAGCAGAGTGGACGGGAACACTGAAGCTTTCTTT
cdr3_aa: CASRVDGNTEAFF

d_call: .
v_call: TRBV13
clone_size: medium-sized
j_call: TRBJ1-2
cdr3_nt: TGTGCCAGCAGCCCTTACGGGGCCGCCAATGGCTACACCTTC
cdr3_aa: CASSPYGAANGYTF

d_call: TRBD1
v_call: TRBV28
clone_size: few
j_call: TRBJ2-7
cdr3_nt: TGTGCCAGCAGTCTTGACAGGGTCTCCTACGAGCAGTACTTC
cdr3_aa: CASSLDRVSYEQYF

d_call: .
v_call: TRBV28
clone_size: .
j_call: TRBJ1-5
cdr3_nt: TGTGCCAGCAGGCGAATGGGAGGGTACAGCAATCAGCCCCAGCATTTT
cdr3_aa: CASRRMGGYSNQPQHF

d_call: TRBD2
v_call: TRBV30
clone_size: .
j_call: TRBJ2-4
cdr3_nt: TGTGCCTGGAGTCGTGGACTAGCGGGAAGCGCGGCCAAAAACATTCAGTACTTC
cdr3_aa: CAWSRGLAGSAAKNIQYF

d_call: .
v_call: TRBV18
clone_size: few
j_call: TRBJ1-1
cdr3_nt: TGTGCCAGCTCACGGACAGAGAACACTGAAGCTTTCTTT
cdr3_aa: CASSRTENTEAFF

d_call: .
v_call: TRBV11-3
clone_size: few
j_call: TRBJ2-1
cdr3_nt: TGTGCCAGCAGCTTGGAAGGGAGTGGGTCCTACAATGAGCAGTTCTTC
cdr3_aa: CASSLEGSGSYNEQFF

d_call: TRBD2
v_call: TRBV5-5
clone_size: .
j_call: TRBJ2-2
cdr3_nt: TGTGCCAGCAGCGCATGGACTAGCGGGAGGTTAGAGCTGTTTTTT
cdr3_aa: CASSAWTSGRLELFF

d_call: TRBD1
v_call: TRBV19
clone_size: few
j_call: TRBJ1-2
cdr3_nt: TGTGCCAGTAGTATCGGGACAGGAATTGGTCGCACCTTC
cdr3_aa: CASSIGTGIGRTF

d_call: .
v_call: TRBV15
clone_size: .
j_call: TRBJ2-7
cdr3_nt: TGTGCCACCAGCAGAGTAACCGGGACGGCCACCTACGAGCAGTACTTC
cdr3_aa: CATSRVTGTATYEQYF

d_call: .
v_call: TRBV27
clone_size: once
j_call: TRBJ1-5
cdr3_nt: TGTGCCAGCAGTTCCGGACAGACCAATCAGCCCCAGCATTTT
cdr3_aa: CASSSGQTNQPQHF

d_call: .
v_call: TRBV5-6
clone_size: once
j_call: TRBJ1-5
cdr3_nt: TGTGCCAGCAGTTCCGGCCGTAATCAGCCCCAGCATTTT
cdr3_aa: CASSSGRNQPQHF

d_call: TRBD2
v_call: TRBV29-1
clone_size: once
j_call: TRBJ2-3
cdr3_nt: TGCAGCGCCAAGACCGGCCCGGGAGGGGGCACAGATACGCAGTATTTT
cdr3_aa: CSAKTGPGGGTDTQYF

d_call: .
v_call: TRBV4-2
clone_size: .
j_call: TRBJ2-1
cdr3_nt: TGTGCCAGCAGCCAAGATCTAGCGAGCAACCCTAGTGGCTACAATGAGCAGTTCTTC
cdr3_aa: CASSQDLASNPSGYNEQFF

d_call: .
v_call: TRBV27
clone_size: .
j_call: TRBJ1-1
cdr3_nt: TGTGCCAGCCTCAACCGGGTGAACACTGAAGCTTTCTTT
cdr3_aa: CASLNRVNTEAFF

d_call: TRBD1
v_call: TRBV29-1
clone_size: .
j_call: TRBJ2-2
cdr3_nt: TGCAGCGTTGAAGTGGGACAGGGGGGCCCCGGGGAGCTGTTTTTT
cdr3_aa: CSVEVGQGGPGELFF

d_call: .
v_call: TRBV11-3
clone_size: .
j_call: TRBJ1-1
cdr3_nt: TGTGCCAGCAGGGTAGAGGGGCAGGCCCTAAAACCGAACACTGAAGCTTTCTTT
cdr3_aa: CASRVEGQALKPNTEAFF

d_call: TRBD1
v_call: TRBV7-9
clone_size: .
j_call: TRBJ1-1
cdr3_nt: TGTGCCAGCAGCTCGAGACAGGGGCGGAACACTGAAGCTTTCTTT
cdr3_aa: CASSSRQGRNTEAFF

d_call: .
v_call: TRBV29-1
clone_size: .
j_call: TRBJ1-2
cdr3_nt: TGCAGCGTTGGACTTCAGAGATCTAACTATGGCTACACCTTC
cdr3_aa: CSVGLQRSNYGYTF

d_call: TRBD2
v_call: TRBV19
clone_size: .
j_call: TRBJ2-2
cdr3_nt: TGTGCCAGTGGGGGGAAGCGGGAGTCGGTCGGGGAGCTGTTTTTT
cdr3_aa: CASGGKRESVGELFF

d_call: TRBD1
v_call: TRBV19
clone_size: few
j_call: TRBJ2-6
cdr3_nt: TGTGCCACCAGGGGACAGTCGTCTGGGGCCAACGTCCTGACTTTC
cdr3_aa: CATRGQSSGANVLTF

d_call: .
v_call: TRBV28
clone_size: .
j_call: TRBJ2-3
cdr3_nt: TGTGCCAGCAGTTTACGCCGAGATACGCAGTATTTT
cdr3_aa: CASSLRRDTQYF

d_call: .
v_call: TRBV9
clone_size: .
j_call: TRBJ1-5
cdr3_nt: TGTGCCAGCAGCCCAAGTGACGTTAGCAATCAGCCCCAGCATTTT
cdr3_aa: CASSPSDVSNQPQHF

d_call: .
v_call: TRBV2
clone_size: .
j_call: TRBJ1-1
cdr3_nt: TGTGCCAGCAGCTATTCCGACAGGAACACTGAAGCTTTCTTT
cdr3_aa: CASSYSDRNTEAFF